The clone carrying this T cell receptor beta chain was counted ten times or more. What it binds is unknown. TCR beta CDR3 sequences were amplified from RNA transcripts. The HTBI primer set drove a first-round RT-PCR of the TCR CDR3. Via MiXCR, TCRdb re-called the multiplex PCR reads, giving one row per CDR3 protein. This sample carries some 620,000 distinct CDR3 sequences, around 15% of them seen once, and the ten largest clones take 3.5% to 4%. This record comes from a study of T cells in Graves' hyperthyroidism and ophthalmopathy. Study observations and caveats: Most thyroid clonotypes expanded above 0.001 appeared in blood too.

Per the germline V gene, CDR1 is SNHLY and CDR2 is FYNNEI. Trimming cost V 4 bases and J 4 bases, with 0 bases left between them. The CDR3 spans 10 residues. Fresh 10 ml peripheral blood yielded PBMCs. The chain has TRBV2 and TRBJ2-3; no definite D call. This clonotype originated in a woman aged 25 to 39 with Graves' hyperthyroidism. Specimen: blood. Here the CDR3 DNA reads TGTGCCAGCAGTGCAGATACGCAGTATTTT. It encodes CASSADTQYF. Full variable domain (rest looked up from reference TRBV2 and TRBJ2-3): EPEVTQTPSHQVTQMGQEVILRCVPISNHLYFYWYRQILGQKVEFLVSFYNNEISEKSEIFDDQFSVERPDGSNFTLKIRSTKLEDSAMYFCASSADTQYFGPGTRLTVL.